One sample yielded the 30 T cell receptor beta chains listed below, sequenced in a study of Ad26.COV2.S vaccination and SARS-CoV-2 variants. The table came from immunoSEQ multiplex PCR; TCRdb's copy has only in-frame clones and leaves some out. The sample shows roughly 410,000 clones, 83% of them seen only once. As to treatment: 15 to 20 received Ad26.COV2.S at low or high dose, single or two shots; several received placebo; per-sample allocation not given. Day 63 after the first injection of vaccine or placebo was the sampling time. The sample was peripheral blood, taken in a trial of Ad26.COV2.S vaccine versus placebo. The source is a person aged 18-60 years who received the Ad26.COV2.S COVID-19 vaccine or a placebo.

The V and J genes are TRBV11-3 and TRBJ2-7; TRBD1 might be the D (5 bases). V gave up 4 bases and J gave up 3 bases, with 10 bases separating them. The CDR3 sequence is 13 residues long. Germline CDR1 SGHNT, CDR2 YENEEA. CDR3 nucleotide sequence: TGTGCCAGCAGCTCTGGGGCGGTCTACGAGCAGTACTTC. The encoded protein is CASSSGAVYEQYF.

The chain recombines TRBV7-2 with TRBJ2-5; 7 bases are shared with TRBD2. V lost 1 base to trimming and J lost 3 bases; unmatched junction nucleotides: 5. Germline V gives CDR1 SGHTA, CDR2 FQGNSA. The CDR3 sequence is 15 residues long. The chain's CDR3 is CASSLGGGGKETQYF. In nucleotides, the CDR3 is TGTGCCAGCAGCTTAGGAGGCGGGGGAAAAGAGACCCAGTACTTC.

In DNA, the CDR3 is TGTGCCACCACCAAAGAGGGGGCAGTTGAAGCTTTCTTT. Translation: CATTKEGAVEAFF. The V call is TRBV6-5, the J call TRBJ1-1, with 7 bases that match TRBD1. The V and J ends lost 10 bases and 7 bases, in that order; junction bases with no gene match: 12. This CDR3 has 13 amino acids. The V gene's germline CDR1 is MNHEY and CDR2 SVGAGI.

This clone was counted a few times. J is TRBJ1-5 and V is TRBV7-9; no clear D gene. Per the germline V gene, CDR1 is SEHNR and CDR2 is FQNEAQ (reference sequence). The V and J ends lost 1 base and 5 bases respectively, with 12 bases between them. The CDR3 loop spans 15 amino acids. The CDR3 nucleotides are TGTGCCAGCAGCTTAGAAGGGATAGGCTATCAGCCCCAGCATTTT. Protein product: CASSLEGIGYQPQHF.

The V gene is TRBV5-1, the J gene TRBJ1-2; D ambiguous. Germline loops: CDR1 SGHRS, CDR2 YFSETQ. The V end lost 5 bases, the J end lost 4 bases, and 21 bases lay between the germline ends. This CDR3 spans 16 amino acids. The CDR3 DNA reads TGCGCCAGCAGAGTTGTGGCCAATTCCCGCCTCTATGGCTACACCTTC. It encodes CASRVVANSRLYGYTF.

This chain joins TRBV7-9 and TRBJ1-4; D remains ambiguous. The V end lost 1 base, the J end lost 0 bases, and 9 bases lay between the germline ends. The CDR3 extends over 16 amino acids. In germline, CDR1 is SEHNR, CDR2 FQNEAQ (reference sequence). The CDR3 protein is CASSLVLQATNEKLFF. CDR3 sequence (DNA): TGTGCCAGCAGCTTAGTCCTCCAAGCAACTAATGAAAAACTGTTTTTT.

This clone was picked up a small number of times. The rearrangement uses TRBV6-5 and TRBJ1-3; D gene ambiguous. Germline CDR1 MNHEY, CDR2 SVGAGI. This CDR3 has 14 residues. The V and J ends lost 6 bases and 0 bases respectively, with 9 bases between them. CDR3 in amino acids: CASSGIDSGNTIYF. The CDR3 coding sequence is TGTGCCAGCAGCGGAATCGACTCTGGAAACACCATATATTTT.

J is TRBJ2-1 and V is TRBV7-9, with D perhaps matching TRBD2 (5 bases). Per the germline V gene, CDR1 is SEHNR and CDR2 is FQNEAQ (reference sequence). The ends were cut back, 3 bases at V and 13 bases at J, with 13 bases in the middle. The CDR3 loop spans 12 amino acids. The CDR3 loop is CASSFGSGNQFF. CDR3 in DNA: TGTGCCAGCAGCTTTGGTTCGGGAAATCAGTTCTTC.

The gene calls are TRBV28 and TRBJ2-5; D is unclear. Deletions cut 5 bases from V and 2 bases from J, with 9 bases between. This CDR3 has 13 amino acids. The germline gives CDR1 MDHEN, CDR2 SYDVKM. The CDR3 DNA sequence: TGTGCCAGCAGTCGACTCGAGCAAGAGACCCAGTACTTC. This translates into CASSRLEQETQYF.

CDR3 amino acids: CATGGGLHSYEQYF. CDR3 DNA sequence: TGTGCCACAGGAGGGGGCCTACACTCCTACGAGCAGTACTTC. V and J are TRBV11-2 and TRBJ2-7; a weak D match, TRBD1 (7 bases). V was cut by 10 bases and J by 0 bases, with 16 bases left in between. This CDR3 comprises 14 residues. The V gene's germline CDR1 is SGHAT and CDR2 FQNNGV.

This clone came up a few times. V is TRBV27 and J is TRBJ2-7, with 7 bases matching TRBD2. J was trimmed by 1 base and V by 6 bases; bases with no gene match: 6. Germline assignment: CDR1 MNHEY and CDR2 SMNVEV (reference sequence). CDR3 length equals 14 residues. In nucleotides, the CDR3 is TGTGCCAGCAGCTTGGGAGGGGTATCCTACGAGCAGTACTTC. This codes for CASSLGGVSYEQYF.

This clone was counted between two and nine times. The rearrangement links TRBV3-1 (or the pseudogene TRBV3-2) to TRBJ1-2, with TRBD1 identical over 9 bases. The germline V gene encodes CDR1 LGHDT and CDR2 YNNKEL (reference sequence). V lost 3 bases and J lost 3; bases outside the gene matches: 5. The CDR3 is 15 amino acids. The CDR3 coding sequence is TGTGCCAGCAGCCACCGGGACAGGGCGGACTATGGCTACACCTTC. Amino acid sequence: CASSHRDRADYGYTF.

This clone was found once. The CDR3 DNA reads as TGTGCCAGCAGTGAATGGACAAGAGGAAACACCATATATTTT. It encodes CASSEWTRGNTIYF. The chain recombines TRBV6-1 with TRBJ1-3; TRBD1 might be the D (5 bases). The germline V gene encodes CDR1 MNHNS and CDR2 SASEGT. This CDR3 is 14 amino acids long. V gave up 2 bases and J gave up 4 bases, with 9 bases separating them.

This clone appeared once. The chain is built from TRBV7-2 and TRBJ2-7; TRBD2 matches 10 bases. The CDR3 contains 18 residues. V dropped 5 bases and J dropped 2; count of bases not matched to a gene: 15. Germline V gene lookup returns CDR1 SGHTA and CDR2 FQGNSA. The CDR3 protein is CASSPAVRLAGDAYEQYF. CDR3 bases: TGTGCCAGCAGCCCGGCAGTGAGGCTAGCGGGGGATGCCTACGAGCAGTACTTC.

The chain recombines TRBV4-2 with TRBJ2-3; 15 nucleotides align to TRBD2. The length of the CDR3 is 18 residues. Germline CDR1 reads LGHNA; CDR2 reads YNFKEQ. With V trimmed by 1 base and J by 6 bases, 8 bases remained unmatched. CDR3 sequence reads: CASSQVFGLAGGLDTQYF. The CDR3 region has the DNA TGTGCCAGCAGCCAAGTTTTCGGACTAGCGGGGGGGCTTGATACGCAGTATTTT.

The chain recombines TRBV5-1 with TRBJ1-2; 7 nucleotides align to TRBD1. Germline CDR1 is SGHRS and CDR2 is YFSETQ. The CDR3 is 15 residues long. V lost 1 base, J lost 5 bases, and 8 bases stayed unmatched. Written as DNA, the CDR3 is TGCGCCAGCAGCTTGCGACCCGGGACAGAGTATGGCTACACCTTC. This gives the protein CASSLRPGTEYGYTF.

The V gene is TRBV27, the J gene TRBJ2-7; D perhaps matches TRBD1 (6 bases). Trimming removed 6 bases at V and 6 bases at J, with 15 bases between. CDR1 is MNHEY, CDR2 SMNVEV, per germline (reference sequence). The CDR3 extends over 13 amino acids. CDR3 sequence (DNA): TGTGCCAGCAGGATGTCTGGGACACGCGAGCAGTACTTC. Translating it yields CASRMSGTREQYF.

V and J are TRBV5-1 and TRBJ2-7; D unresolved. V was clipped by 1 base and J by 4 bases, with 12 bases between them. The CDR3 has 14 amino acids. CDR1 is SGHRS, CDR2 YFSETQ, per germline. This CDR3 is CASSLRPQSYEQYF. CDR3 nucleotides: TGCGCCAGCAGCTTGCGGCCACAGTCTTACGAGCAGTACTTC. The full variable domain, its missing parts supplied by reference TRBV5-1 and TRBJ2-7, is KAGVTQTPRYLIKTRGQQVTLSCSPISGHRSVSWYQQTPGQGLQFLFEYFSETQRNKGNFPGRFSGRQFSNSRSEMNVSTLELGDSALYLCASSLRPQSYEQYFGPGTRLTVT.

This sequence joins TRBV27 and TRBJ2-1; D gene ambiguous. This CDR3 comprises 13 residues. The V end lost 5 bases, the J end lost 4 bases, and 9 bases lay between the germline ends. The germline CDR1 and CDR2 sequences are MNHEY and SMNVEV (reference sequence). CDR3 nucleotides: TGTGCCAGCAGTGCTTACGGTTACAATGAGCAGTTCTTC. Translation gives CASSAYGYNEQFF.

V and J are TRBV11-2 and TRBJ2-7; D is uncertain. The germline V and J ends were trimmed by 0 bases and 6 bases, with 9 bases remaining between them. CDR3 size: 13 residues. Germline V gene data show CDR1 as SGHAT and CDR2 as FQNNGV. CDR3 sequence reads: CASSLEGLSEQYF. CDR3 coding DNA: TGTGCCAGCAGCTTAGAAGGGCTCTCCGAGCAGTACTTC.

The V gene is TRBV20-1, the J gene TRBJ2-7, with a weak D call TRBD2 (6 bases). V dropped 3 bases and J dropped 2 bases, with 14 bases sitting between them. The germline V gene encodes CDR1 DFQATT and CDR2 SNEGSKA (reference sequence). The CDR3 is 14 residues long. CDR3 amino acids: CSASTGVLPYEQYF. In DNA, the CDR3 is TGCAGTGCTAGTACGGGAGTCCTTCCCTACGAGCAGTACTTC.

The chain joins TRBV4-1 to TRBJ2-5; D may be TRBD1 or TRBD2 (5 bases each). V lost 1 base, J lost 6 bases, and 6 bases lay in between. The CDR3 consists of 12 residues. Germline CDR1 is MGHRA and CDR2 is YSYEKL. The CDR3 sequence: CASSQGGKTQYF. CDR3 bases: TGCGCCAGCAGCCAAGGGGGGAAGACCCAGTACTTC.

A word on this clone: Other DNA variants within this sample encode the same CDR3. J is TRBJ1-1 and V is TRBV18; tentative D call: TRBD1 (6 bases). The CDR3 covers 15 residues. Germline V CDR1 and CDR2: KGHSH, LQKENI. Trimming cost V 3 bases and J 0 bases, with 11 bases left between them. The CDR3 region is CASSPLRGVNTEAFF. The CDR3 nucleotides read TGTGCCAGCTCACCTTTGAGGGGGGTGAACACTGAAGCTTTCTTT.

The sample holds a few counts of this clone. The chain recombines TRBV6-6 with TRBJ1-5; D not certain. V lost 7 bases and J 5 bases, leaving 15 bases between the germline ends. Germline lookup yields CDR1 MNHNY and CDR2 SVGAGI (reference sequence). The CDR3 is 14 amino acids. The CDR3 region has the DNA TGTGCCAGCACCCTCCCAGGCCCCTATCAGCCCCAGCATTTT. Its protein is CASTLPGPYQPQHF.

This chain uses TRBV7-6 with TRBJ2-3; D ambiguous. CDR3 length: 14 residues. CDR1 is SGHVS, CDR2 FNYEAQ, per germline. V lost 1 base and J lost 3, with 8 bases in between. The CDR3 spells CASSLGGRTDTQYF. The CDR3 coding sequence is TGTGCCAGCAGCTTAGGGGGTCGGACAGATACGCAGTATTTT.

V usage is TRBV30 and J usage is TRBJ2-7, with TRBD2 matching 10 bases. The V and J ends lost 1 base and 6 bases, in that order; junction bases with no gene match: 12. CDR3 length: 16 residues. Germline CDR1 is GTSNPN and CDR2 is SVGIG (reference sequence). CDR3 residues: CAWSGSSGSLRLEQYF. The CDR3 DNA is TGTGCCTGGAGTGGTTCTAGCGGGAGCCTGCGCCTCGAGCAGTACTTC.

The chain is built from TRBV27 and TRBJ2-1, with D uncertain. Between the trimmed V and J ends, which lost 5 bases and 12 bases, there was a span of 17 bases. The germline gives CDR1 MNHEY, CDR2 SMNVEV (reference sequence). The length of the CDR3 is 13 residues. In DNA, the CDR3 is TGTGCCAGCAGTGTCCCGAACTTCCAAGGGCAGTTCTTC. It is translated as CASSVPNFQGQFF.

The chain links TRBV25-1 to TRBJ2-1; D not certain. The CDR3 extends over 11 amino acids. Looked up from germline, CDR1 is MGHDK and CDR2 is SYGVNS. V was clipped by 1 base and J by 9 bases, with 4 bases between them. CDR3 amino acids: CASSEFAEQFF. The CDR3 nucleotides read TGTGCCAGCAGTGAATTTGCTGAGCAGTTCTTC.

V usage is TRBV7-8 and J usage is TRBJ2-3; 12 bases agree with TRBD1. The CDR3 spans 16 residues. V was clipped by 4 bases and J by 6 bases; unmatched bases: 8. Germline values: CDR1 SGHVS, CDR2 FQNEAQ. CDR3 bases: TGTGCCAGCAGCTCGGGACAGGGGGCGATGACCGATACGCAGTATTTT. This gives the protein CASSSGQGAMTDTQYF.

This chain joins TRBV14 and TRBJ2-7; tentative D call: TRBD2 (6 bases). Germline V CDR1 and CDR2: SGHDN, FVKESK. The ends were cut back, 4 bases at V and 7 bases at J, with 11 bases in the middle. CDR3 length: 12 amino acids. CDR3 sequence reads: CASSLLASEQYF. The DNA for the CDR3 is TGTGCCAGCAGCCTTCTAGCGTCTGAGCAGTACTTC.